The clone carrying this T cell receptor (beta chain) was seen many times. What it binds is unknown. This sample was included in a study of CD8 T cells in ankylosing spondylitis. Germline lookup yields CDR1 ENHRY and CDR2 SYGVKD. Trimming took off 6 bases at V and 1 base at J, with 12 bases between the two ends. The CDR3 totals 15 residues. Study results and caveats: Significant enrichment of disease-linked clones was reportedly seen in matched ankylosing spondylitis synovial fluid. Made up of roughly 8 highly homologous variants, a TCR beta motif appeared characteristic of ankylosing spondylitis blood. A subset of motif variants has previously been described in the synovial fluid and blood of reactive arthritis.

TCRdb re-derived calls from the 5' RACE reads in MiXCR, one entry per CDR3 protein. The sample lists fewer than 250,000 distinct CDR3 sequences, roughly a tenth occurring once. The clonotype originates from a male donor with ankylosing spondylitis or in good health (not recorded which). The sequencing input was blood, either unsorted or a sorted T cell fraction (not recorded which). The chain carries TRBV10-3 and TRBJ2-2, with a tentative D call TRBD2 (6 bases). DNA of the CDR3: TGTGCCATCAGGGAGGGGTTGGGGAACACCGGGGAGCTGTTTTTT. It codes for CAIREGLGNTGELFF.